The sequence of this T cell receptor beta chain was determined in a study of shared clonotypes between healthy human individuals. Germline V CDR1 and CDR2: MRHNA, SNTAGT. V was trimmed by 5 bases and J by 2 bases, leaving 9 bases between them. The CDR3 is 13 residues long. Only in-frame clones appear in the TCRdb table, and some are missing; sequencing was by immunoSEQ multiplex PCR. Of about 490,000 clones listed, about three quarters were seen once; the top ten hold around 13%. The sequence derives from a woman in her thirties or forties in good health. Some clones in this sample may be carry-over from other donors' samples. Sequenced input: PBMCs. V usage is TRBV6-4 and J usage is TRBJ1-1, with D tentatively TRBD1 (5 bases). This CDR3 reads CASSKTANTEAFF. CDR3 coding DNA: TGTGCCAGCAGTAAGACAGCTAACACTGAAGCTTTCTTT.